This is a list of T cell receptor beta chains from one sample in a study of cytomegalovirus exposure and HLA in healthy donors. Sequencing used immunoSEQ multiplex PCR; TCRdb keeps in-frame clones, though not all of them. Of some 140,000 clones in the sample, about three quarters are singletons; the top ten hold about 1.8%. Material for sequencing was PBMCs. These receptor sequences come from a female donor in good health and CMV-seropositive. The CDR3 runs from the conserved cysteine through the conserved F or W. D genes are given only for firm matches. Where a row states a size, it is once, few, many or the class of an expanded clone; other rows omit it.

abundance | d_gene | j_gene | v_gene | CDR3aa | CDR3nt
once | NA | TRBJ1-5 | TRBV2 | CASRGDGNQPQHF | TGTGCCAGCCGCGGGGACGGTAATCAGCCCCAGCATTTT
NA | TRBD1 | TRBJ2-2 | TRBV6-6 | CASRKTGYGTGELFF | TGTGCCAGCAGAAAGACAGGGTACGGGACCGGGGAGCTGTTTTTT
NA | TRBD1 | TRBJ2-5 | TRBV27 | CATRQGAQETQYF | TGTGCCACCCGACAGGGGGCCCAAGAGACCCAGTACTTC
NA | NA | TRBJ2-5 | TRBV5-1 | CASSLQSRETQYF | TGCGCCAGCAGCCTTCAATCTAGGGAGACCCAGTACTTC
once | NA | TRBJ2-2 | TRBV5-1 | CASSLEIRAVAGELFF | TGCGCCAGCAGCTTGGAAATCAGGGCGGTAGCCGGGGAGCTGTTTTTT
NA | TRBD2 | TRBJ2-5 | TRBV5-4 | CASTISGGTMETQYF | TGTGCCAGCACCATCTCGGGGGGGACCATGGAGACCCAGTACTTC
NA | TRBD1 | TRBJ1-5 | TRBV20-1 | CSAQGDQPQHF | TGCAGTGCTCAGGGGGATCAGCCCCAGCATTTT
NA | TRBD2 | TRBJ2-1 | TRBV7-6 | CASSLSGTSGGPTYNEQFF | TGTGCCAGCAGCTTATCCGGGACTAGCGGGGGGCCGACCTACAATGAGCAGTTCTTC
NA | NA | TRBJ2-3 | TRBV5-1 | CASSLRGTDTDTQYF | TGCGCCAGCAGCTTGCGGGGGACAGACACAGATACGCAGTATTTT
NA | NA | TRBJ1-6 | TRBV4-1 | CASRDGSGNSPLHF | TGCGCCAGCAGGGACGGGAGCGGGAATTCACCCCTCCACTTT
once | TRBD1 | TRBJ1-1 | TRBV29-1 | CSVSPQTGTTEAFF | TGCAGCGTTTCCCCTCAGACAGGGACCACTGAAGCTTTCTTT
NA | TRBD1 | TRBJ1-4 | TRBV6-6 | CASSDDRVTNEKLFF | TGTGCCAGCAGTGACGACAGGGTGACTAATGAAAAACTGTTTTTT
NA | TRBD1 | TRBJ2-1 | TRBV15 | CATSRSQGAFDEQFF | TGTGCCACCAGCAGAAGCCAGGGGGCGTTCGATGAGCAGTTCTTC
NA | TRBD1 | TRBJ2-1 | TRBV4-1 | CASSREGQDNNEQFF | TGCGCCAGCAGCCGAGAGGGACAGGACAACAATGAGCAGTTCTTC
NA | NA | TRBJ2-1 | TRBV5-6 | CASSFSASSYNEQFF | TGTGCCAGCAGCTTCTCCGCTAGCTCCTACAATGAGCAGTTCTTC
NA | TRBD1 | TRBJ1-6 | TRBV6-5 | CASSYSKTGVSPLHF | TGTGCCAGCAGTTACTCGAAGACAGGGGTTTCACCCCTCCACTTT
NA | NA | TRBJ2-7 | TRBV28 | CASSPIGEQYF | TGTGCCAGCAGTCCCATCGGGGAGCAGTACTTC
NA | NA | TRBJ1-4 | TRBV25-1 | CASSVPGEKLFF | TGTGCCAGCAGTGTCCCGGGGGAAAAACTGTTTTTT
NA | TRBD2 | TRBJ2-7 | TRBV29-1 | CSVGTRNYEQYF | TGCAGCGTTGGGACTAGGAACTACGAGCAGTACTTC
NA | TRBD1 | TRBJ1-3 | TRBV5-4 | CASKGTGGNTIYF | TGTGCCAGCAAGGGGACAGGGGGAAACACCATATATTTT
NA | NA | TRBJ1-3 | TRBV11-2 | CASSQGRAGNTIYF | TGTGCCAGCAGCCAGGGGCGGGCCGGAAACACCATATATTTT
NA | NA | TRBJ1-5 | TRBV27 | CASSPTGWGNQPQHF | TGTGCCAGCAGTCCTACAGGGTGGGGTAATCAGCCCCAGCATTTT
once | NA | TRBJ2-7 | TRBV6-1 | CASSEPHEQYF | TGTGCCAGCAGTGAACCCCACGAGCAGTACTTC
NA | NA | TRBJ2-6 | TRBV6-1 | CASSVAKSGANVLTF | TGTGCCAGCAGTGTGGCCAAGTCTGGGGCCAACGTCCTGACTTTC
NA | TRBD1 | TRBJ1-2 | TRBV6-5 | CASSGRDRGGYTF | TGTGCCAGCAGTGGCAGGGACAGGGGCGGCTACACCTTC
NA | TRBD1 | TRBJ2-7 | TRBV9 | CASSGRTGNEQYF | TGTGCCAGCAGCGGCCGGACAGGGAATGAGCAGTACTTC
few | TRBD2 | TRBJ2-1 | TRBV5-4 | CASSFGGRNYNEQFF | TGTGCCAGCAGCTTCGGCGGGAGAAACTACAATGAGCAGTTCTTC
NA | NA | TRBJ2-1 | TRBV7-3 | CASSLQGSTSNEQFF | TGTGCCAGCAGCTTACAGGGGTCAACTAGCAATGAGCAGTTCTTC
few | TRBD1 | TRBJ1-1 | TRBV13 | CASSLRQGANEAFF | TGTGCCAGCAGCTTACGACAGGGGGCGAATGAAGCTTTCTTT
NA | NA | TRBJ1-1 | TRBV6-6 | CASSLSDTEAFF | TGTGCCAGCAGTCTGTCAGACACTGAAGCTTTCTTT
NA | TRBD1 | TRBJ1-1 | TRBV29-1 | CSAQGARGAFF | TGCAGCGCCCAGGGGGCTAGAGGAGCTTTCTTT
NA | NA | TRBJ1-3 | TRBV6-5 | CASSYPGEGNTIYF | TGTGCCAGCAGTTACCCTGGGGAGGGGAACACCATATATTTT
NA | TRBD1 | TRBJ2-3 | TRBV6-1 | CASTLGTVSTDTQYF | TGTGCCAGCACCCTGGGGACAGTGAGCACAGATACGCAGTATTTT
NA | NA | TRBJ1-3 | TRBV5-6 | CASSSTDSGNTIYF | TGTGCCAGCAGCTCGACAGACTCTGGAAACACCATATATTTT
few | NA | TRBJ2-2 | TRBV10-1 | CASSESLAGATGELFF | TGCGCCAGCAGTGAGTCTCTAGCAGGGGCCACCGGGGAGCTGTTTTTT
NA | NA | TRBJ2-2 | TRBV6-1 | CASSDFKGPGELFF | TGTGCCAGCAGTGACTTCAAGGGGCCCGGGGAGCTGTTTTTT
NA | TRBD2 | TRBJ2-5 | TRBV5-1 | CASSLGSGGQETQYF | TGCGCCAGCAGCTTGGGTAGCGGGGGCCAAGAGACCCAGTACTTC
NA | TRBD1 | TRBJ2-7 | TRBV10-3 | CAISEADRDPYEQYF | TGTGCCATCAGTGAAGCTGACAGGGATCCCTACGAGCAGTACTTC
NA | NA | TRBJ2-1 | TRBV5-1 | CASSLETTPSYNEQFF | TGCGCCAGCAGCTTGGAGACTACTCCGTCCTACAATGAGCAGTTCTTC
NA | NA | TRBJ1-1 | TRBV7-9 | CASSLAGDMNTEAFF | TGTGCCAGCAGCTTAGCAGGGGATATGAACACTGAAGCTTTCTTT
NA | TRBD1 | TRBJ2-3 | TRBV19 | CASSIKKGAADTQYF | TGTGCCAGTAGTATCAAAAAGGGGGCTGCAGATACGCAGTATTTT
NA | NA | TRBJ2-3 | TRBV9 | CASSPNGRSTDTQYF | TGTGCCAGCAGCCCAAATGGCCGTAGCACAGATACGCAGTATTTT
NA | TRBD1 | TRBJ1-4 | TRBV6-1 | CASGRTGGEKLFF | TGTGCCAGCGGAAGGACAGGGGGGGAAAAACTGTTTTTT
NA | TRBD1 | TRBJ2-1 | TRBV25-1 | CASWGQGSYNEQFF | TGTGCCAGCTGGGGACAGGGATCCTACAATGAGCAGTTCTTC
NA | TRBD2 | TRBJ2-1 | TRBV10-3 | CAISATLGLAGGQNLNNEQFF | TGTGCCATCAGTGCGACACTCGGACTAGCGGGAGGCCAAAACTTGAACAATGAGCAGTTCTTC
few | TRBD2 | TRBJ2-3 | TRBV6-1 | CATRRLAGGTDTQYF | TGTGCCACTAGGAGACTAGCGGGGGGGACAGATACGCAGTATTTT